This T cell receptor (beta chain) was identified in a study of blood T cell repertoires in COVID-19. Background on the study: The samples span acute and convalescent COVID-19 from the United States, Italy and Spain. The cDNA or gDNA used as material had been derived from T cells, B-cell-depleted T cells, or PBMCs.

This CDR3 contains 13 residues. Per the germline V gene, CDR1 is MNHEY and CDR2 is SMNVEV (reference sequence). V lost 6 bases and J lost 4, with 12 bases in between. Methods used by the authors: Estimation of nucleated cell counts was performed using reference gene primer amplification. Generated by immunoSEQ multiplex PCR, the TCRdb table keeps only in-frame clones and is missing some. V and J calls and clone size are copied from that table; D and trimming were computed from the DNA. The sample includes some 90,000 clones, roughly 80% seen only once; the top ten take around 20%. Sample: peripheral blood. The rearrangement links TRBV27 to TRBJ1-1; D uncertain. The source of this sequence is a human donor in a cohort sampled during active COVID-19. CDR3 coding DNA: TGTGCCAGCAGCCATACTAGCCTCACTGAAGCTTTCTTT. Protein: CASSHTSLTEAFF.